What follows are 23 T cell receptor beta chains derived from one specimen sequenced in a study of blood T cell repertoires in COVID-19. Generated by immunoSEQ multiplex PCR, the TCRdb table keeps only in-frame clones and is missing some. The sample gives tens of thousands of clones, 80% to 90% of which show up once; more than 7% is in the top ten. Sequencing input: peripheral blood. Receptor source: a woman between 70 and 85 years old with acute or convalescent COVID-19.

This clone turned up a few times. The chain uses TRBV7-9 and TRBJ2-4; perhaps TRBD1 as D (5 bases). The germline V gene encodes CDR1 SEHNR and CDR2 FQNEAQ (reference sequence). The CDR3 totals 15 residues. Trimming removed 1 base at V and 4 bases at J, with 11 bases between. The CDR3 loop reads CASSLDTGQKNIQYF. The CDR3 DNA sequence: TGTGCCAGCAGCTTAGATACCGGACAAAAAAACATTCAGTACTTC.

J is TRBJ1-1 and V is TRBV28, with D possibly being TRBD1 (6 bases). CDR1 is MDHEN, CDR2 SYDVKM, per germline. Trimming left V 7 bases short and J 4 bases short, with 16 bases between. CDR3 length: 14 residues. The CDR3 coding sequence is TGTGCCAGCACCCCCGGTGGGGGCGGCACTGAAGCTTTCTTT. Its protein product is CASTPGGGGTEAFF.

V is TRBV27 and J is TRBJ2-7; D might be TRBD1 (6 bases). CDR3 length: 15 residues. Germline-derived CDR1 and CDR2 are MNHEY and SMNVEV (reference sequence). Deletions cut 3 bases from V and 0 bases from J, with 12 bases between. The DNA for the CDR3 is TGTGCCAGCAGTTTGGCAGGGGCAAGCTCCTACGAGCAGTACGTC. As protein: CASSLAGASSYEQYV.

The chain has TRBV6-5 and TRBJ2-3; 9 bases align to TRBD2. The CDR3 has 15 amino acids. V gave up 5 bases and J gave up 3 bases; unmatched junction bases: 6. Per germline, CDR1 MNHEY and CDR2 SVGAGI. CDR3 loop: CASSPPAGGTDTQYF. The CDR3 DNA follows: TGTGCCAGCAGTCCTCCAGCGGGGGGTACAGATACGCAGTATTTT.

The rearrangement links TRBV3-1 (or the pseudogene TRBV3-2) to TRBJ1-2; D unclear. Per germline, CDR1 LGHDT and CDR2 YNNKEL (reference sequence). This CDR3 has 15 residues. V gave up 4 bases and J gave up 6 bases, with 18 bases separating them. The CDR3 reads CASSPTSLGVNGYTF. In DNA, the CDR3 is TGTGCCAGCAGCCCCACATCCCTCGGGGTAAATGGCTACACCTTC.

The V call is TRBV28, the J call TRBJ2-7, with 7 positions matching TRBD1. The germline gives CDR1 MDHEN, CDR2 SYDVKM. After removal of 6 bases from V and 1 base from J, the junction contained 6 bases not matched to a gene. CDR3 length: 14 amino acids. The CDR3 is CASSKTGLSYEQYV. CDR3 DNA: TGTGCCAGCAGCAAGACAGGGCTATCCTACGAGCAGTACGTC.

The V and J genes are TRBV24-1 and TRBJ2-1, with TRBD2 matching over 9 bases. CDR1 is KGHDR and CDR2 is SFDVKD in the germline V gene. The length of the CDR3 is 17 residues. J was trimmed by 8 bases and V by 4 bases; bases with no gene match: 14. The CDR3 reads CATSDPLVAGGRYEQFF. The CDR3 nucleotides are TGTGCCACCAGTGACCCCCTGGTGGCGGGGGGGCGGTATGAGCAGTTCTTC.

V is TRBV19 and J is TRBJ2-7; the D gene is possibly TRBD2 (6 bases). This CDR3 has 13 residues. Trimming took 5 bases from V and 6 from J, leaving 14 bases between them. Germline CDR1 and CDR2: LNHDA and SQIVND (reference sequence). CDR3 nucleotide sequence: TGTGCCAGTAGTGCCACTCAGGGAGGCGAGCAGTACGTC. It encodes CASSATQGGEQYV.

The gene calls are TRBV15 and TRBJ2-1; TRBD2 agrees at 12 bases. This CDR3 is 15 amino acids long. CDR1 LNHNV and CDR2 YYDKDF come from the germline V gene (reference sequence). V lost 3 bases to trimming and J lost 7 bases; unmatched junction nucleotides: 4. The CDR3 here is CATSRGTSGPNEQFF. The CDR3 nucleotides read TGTGCCACCAGCAGGGGGACTAGCGGGCCGAATGAGCAGTTCTTC.

The genes are TRBV2 and TRBJ2-5, with 7 bases aligning to TRBD1. CDR1 and CDR2 (germline): SNHLY, FYNNEI. The CDR3 spans 11 residues. After removal of 6 bases from V and 10 bases from J, the junction contained 5 bases not matched to a gene. The CDR3 is CASSSGTDQYF. The CDR3 nucleotides are TGTGCCAGCAGCTCCGGGACAGACCAGTACTTC.

V is TRBV4-3 and J is TRBJ2-5; no reliable D call. The germline gives CDR1 LGHNA, CDR2 YSLEER. Trimming stripped 1 base from V and 5 bases from J, with 23 bases between. This CDR3 contains 18 residues. The CDR3 sequence is CASSQGVNRPTRGETQYF. Here the CDR3 DNA reads TGCGCCAGCAGCCAAGGAGTAAACAGACCTACGCGTGGGGAGACCCAGTACTTC.

The chain is built from TRBV2 and TRBJ1-3; the match to TRBD1 covers 12 bases. Trimming cost V 8 bases and J 3 bases; bases outside gene matches: 5. Germline values: CDR1 SNHLY, CDR2 FYNNEI. The CDR3 totals 15 residues. The CDR3: CASGGTGGGGNTIYF. CDR3 coding DNA: TGTGCCAGCGGGGGGACAGGGGGCGGTGGAAACACCATATATTTT.

This chain joins TRBV5-4 and TRBJ2-1; 9 bases fit TRBD2. J gave up 2 bases and V 1 base, and 13 bases lay outside the gene matches. The CDR3 consists of 19 residues. CDR1 and CDR2 from the germline V gene are SGHNT and YYREEE (reference sequence). The CDR3 DNA sequence: TGTGCCAGCAGCTTGCCTATCCTCGGGGCGGGAGGGACCTACAATGAGCAGTTCTTC. Translation gives CASSLPILGAGGTYNEQFF. The whole variable domain, filled in from reference TRBV5-4 and TRBJ2-1, reads ETGVTQSPTHLIKTRGQQVTLRCSSQSGHNTVSWYQQALGQGPQFIFQYYREEENGRGNFPPRFSGLQFPNYSSELNVNALELDDSALYLCASSLPILGAGGTYNEQFFGPGTRLTVL.

This clone appeared a few times. The rearrangement links TRBV11-3 to TRBJ2-7; 8 bases align to TRBD1. The CDR3 totals 15 residues. V lost 5 bases to trimming and J lost 4 bases; unmatched junction nucleotides: 10. CDR1 and CDR2 (germline): SGHNT, YENEEA. CDR3 DNA: TGTGCCAGCAGCCCGACAGGGGACGGATTTTACGAGCAGTACGTC. Translation: CASSPTGDGFYEQYV.

The V and J genes are TRBV6-2 or TRBV6-3 and TRBJ2-5, with 9 bases aligning to TRBD2. CDR1 MNHEY and CDR2 SVGEGT come from the germline V gene. The V segment lost 5 bases and the J segment 2 bases; nucleotides outside the gene matches: 6. This CDR3 comprises 15 residues. The DNA of the CDR3 is TGTGCCAGCAGTGACCAGACTAGCGGACAAGAGACCCAGTACTTC. It is translated as CASSDQTSGQETQYF.

This sequence joins TRBV3-1 (or the pseudogene TRBV3-2) and TRBJ1-6; 7 bases match TRBD1. The CDR3 length is 16 residues. The junction had 11 bases not matched to a gene; V was cut back by 8 bases and J by 4 bases. Germline CDR1 is LGHDT and CDR2 is YNNKEL (reference sequence). The CDR3 spells CASSRTGDFYNSPLHF. CDR3 nucleotides: TGTGCCAGCTCCCGGACAGGCGACTTTTATAATTCACCCCTCCACTTT.

The rearrangement uses TRBV5-1 and TRBJ1-1; 7 nucleotides align to TRBD1. The germline V gene has CDR1 SGHRS and CDR2 YFSETQ. The CDR3 length is 17 residues. Germline trimming cut 0 bases from V and 0 bases from J; bases unmatched to any gene: 8. CDR3 protein: CASSLEAGGEMNTEAFF. Here the CDR3 DNA reads TGCGCCAGCAGCTTGGAGGCAGGGGGTGAGATGAACACTGAAGCTTTCTTT.

The genes are TRBV6-6 and TRBJ1-2, with TRBD1 matching 7 bases. Germline trimming cut 2 bases from V and 7 bases from J; bases unmatched to any gene: 1. This CDR3 spans 12 amino acids. Germline V gene lookup returns CDR1 MNHNY and CDR2 SVGAGI (reference sequence). CDR3 DNA: TGTGCCAGCAGTTACCAGGGGGTTGGCTACACCTTC. It translates to CASSYQGVGYTF.

This clone was seen a single time. The chain links TRBV11-1 to TRBJ2-3, with D unresolved. The CDR3 sequence is 13 residues long. Germline V gives CDR1 SGHAT, CDR2 FQDESV (reference sequence). The V end lost 4 bases, the J end lost 0 bases, and 5 bases lay between the germline ends. CDR3 amino acids: CASSSPSTDTQYF. In DNA, the CDR3 is TGTGCCAGCAGCTCCCCTAGCACAGATACGCAGTATTTT. Based on the CDR3 plus reference TRBV11-1 and TRBJ2-3, the full variable domain is EAEVAQSPRYKITEKSQAVAFWCDPISGHATLYWYRQILGQGPELLVQFQDESVVDDSQLPKDRFSAERLKGVDSTLKIQPAELGDSAMYLCASSSPSTDTQYFGPGTRLTVL.

The CDR3, as DNA: TGTGCCAGCAGTTTACCGGGACAGGGGACTAGCGGGAGGGCCTACGAGCAGTACGTC. Translated, it gives CASSLPGQGTSGRAYEQYV. V and J are TRBV27 and TRBJ2-7, with 16 positions matching TRBD2. CDR3 size: 19 residues. J gave up 2 bases and V 2 bases, and 9 bases lay outside the gene matches. Germline loops: CDR1 MNHEY, CDR2 SMNVEV (reference sequence).

The chain recombines TRBV11-3 with TRBJ1-1; D perhaps matches TRBD1 (6 bases). The CDR3 runs 13 residues. Germline CDR1 reads SGHNT; CDR2 reads YENEEA. V was shortened by 3 bases and J by 5 bases, with 10 bases between the two germline ends. This CDR3 reads CASSFQGQTEAFF. DNA for the CDR3: TGTGCCAGCAGCTTTCAGGGGCAAACTGAAGCTTTCTTT.

The V gene is TRBV11-2, the J gene TRBJ2-1; D is uncertain. Germline V gene data show CDR1 as SGHAT and CDR2 as FQNNGV. The length of the CDR3 is 13 residues. The V end was cut by 1 base, the J end by 4 bases, with 5 bases between. CDR3 region: CASSLVAYNEQFF. The CDR3 bases are TGTGCCAGCAGCTTAGTGGCTTACAATGAGCAGTTCTTC.

The chain couples TRBV29-1 to TRBJ1-3; 8 bases are shared with TRBD1. This CDR3 contains 17 residues. V shed 4 bases, J shed 4 bases, and the junction held 15 bases outside the gene matches. The germline CDR1 and CDR2 sequences are SQVTM and ANQGSEA. CDR3 residues: CSVVGQGAPRSGNTIYF. CDR3 coding DNA: TGCAGCGTTGTCGGGCAGGGGGCGCCTCGGTCGGGAAACACCATATATTTT.